These 23 T cell receptor beta chains were sequenced from one sample in a study of T cell responses to AZD1222 COVID-19 vaccine. Libraries were prepared by immunoSEQ multiplex PCR; TCRdb keeps only in-frame clonotypes and omits some of them. The sample contains 130,000 to 150,000 clones, about 91% of which appear only once. This specimen was peripheral blood, taken on day 0 of AZD1222 vaccination. Every receptor here comes from an adult in good health.

This clone has only one observation. This chain connects TRBV5-1 to TRBJ1-2; tentative D call: TRBD1 (5 bases). This CDR3 contains 14 residues. V dropped 0 bases and J dropped 4 bases, with 10 bases sitting between them. Germline assignment: CDR1 SGHRS and CDR2 YFSETQ. The CDR3 nucleotides read TGCGCCAGCAGCTTGGCCGGGACCGGCTATGGCTACACCTTC. It is translated as CASSLAGTGYGYTF.

J is TRBJ2-7 and V is TRBV7-8; D uncertain. Trimming left V 5 bases short and J 0 bases short, with 8 bases between. Germline CDR1 reads SGHVS; CDR2 reads FQNEAQ. The CDR3 extends over 13 amino acids. In nucleotides, the CDR3 is TGTGCCAGCAGCCGAGGTTCCTCCTACGAGCAGTACTTC. Translating gives CASSRGSSYEQYF.

The chain uses TRBV6-5 and TRBJ1-1, with D unresolved. Germline lookup yields CDR1 MNHEY and CDR2 SVGAGI. The CDR3 totals 13 residues. The germline V and J ends were trimmed by 0 bases and 3 bases, with 5 bases remaining between them. For the CDR3, the DNA is TGTGCCAGCAGTTACTCTTGGGACACTGAAGCTTTCTTT. Amino acids: CASSYSWDTEAFF.

The chain uses TRBV7-9 and TRBJ2-7; D unresolved. The ends were cut back, 0 bases at V and 5 bases at J, with 11 bases in the middle. The CDR3 is 14 residues long. Germline loops: CDR1 SEHNR, CDR2 FQNEAQ (reference sequence). CDR3 nucleotide sequence: TGTGCCAGCAGCTTAGCAGGGATCGGAAACGAGCAGTACTTC. Its protein is CASSLAGIGNEQYF.

This chain joins TRBV4-1 and TRBJ1-3; tentatively, D is TRBD1 (5 bases). V dropped 1 base and J dropped 0 bases, with 16 bases sitting between them. CDR1 is MGHRA, CDR2 YSYEKL, per germline. The CDR3 runs to 18 residues. Here the CDR3 reads CASSQGGGYRYSGNTIYF. CDR3 in DNA: TGCGCCAGCAGCCAAGGGGGCGGATACAGGTACTCTGGAAACACCATATATTTT.

The chain carries TRBV9 and TRBJ1-2; 9 bases agree with TRBD1. CDR1 and CDR2 (germline): SGDLS, YYNGEE. The CDR3 consists of 15 residues. The V segment lost 3 bases and the J segment 4 bases; nucleotides outside the gene matches: 7. The CDR3 protein is CASSARDRDFYGYTF. Written as DNA, the CDR3 is TGTGCCAGCAGCGCCCGGGACAGGGATTTCTATGGCTACACCTTC.

The J gene is TRBJ1-4, the V gene TRBV2; 10 bases are shared with TRBD1. Germline-derived CDR1 and CDR2 are SNHLY and FYNNEI. This CDR3 has 13 amino acids. The trim removed 6 bases at V and 7 bases at J, leaving 2 bases unmatched. CDR3 sequence: CASRGQGREKLFF. The CDR3 bases are TGTGCCAGCAGGGGACAGGGGCGTGAAAAACTGTTTTTT.

The chain has TRBV29-1 and TRBJ2-3; 7 positions agree with TRBD1. This CDR3 comprises 12 residues. CDR1 SQVTM and CDR2 ANQGSEA come from the germline V gene. The V segment lost 4 bases and the J segment 4 bases; nucleotides outside the gene matches: 2. CDR3 bases: TGCAGCGTTGGACAGGGCGCAGATACGCAGTATTTT. This codes for CSVGQGADTQYF.

The chain carries TRBV10-3 and TRBJ2-7, with D perhaps being TRBD1 or TRBD2 (5 bases each). Looked up from germline, CDR1 is ENHRY and CDR2 is SYGVKD. The CDR3 contains 18 residues. The ends were cut back, 2 bases at V and 3 bases at J, with 23 bases in the middle. CDR3 bases: TGTGCCATCAGTGAGCTAGGGCAAAGATTTACTAGGGGCTACGAGCAGTACTTC. Translating gives CAISELGQRFTRGYEQYF.

The rearrangement uses TRBV18 and TRBJ2-7; D is tentatively TRBD1 or TRBD2 (5 bases each). CDR1 is KGHSH, CDR2 LQKENI, per germline. This CDR3 has 15 residues. Trimming took 3 bases from V and 0 from J, leaving 12 bases between them. The CDR3 nucleotides read TGTGCCAGCTCACCTGGGACCCCTAGCTCCTACGAGCAGTACTTC. Translating gives CASSPGTPSSYEQYF.

The J gene is TRBJ1-2, the V gene TRBV7-9, with 7 bases fitting TRBD1. The ends lost 2 bases at V and 8 bases at J; junction bases unmatched: 11. The germline V gene encodes CDR1 SEHNR and CDR2 FQNEAQ (reference sequence). The length of the CDR3 is 15 residues. CDR3 in DNA: TGTGCCAGCAGCTTAAGGACTACAGGGGCGCCGGGCTACACCTTC. It encodes CASSLRTTGAPGYTF.

The V and J genes are TRBV2 and TRBJ2-3; D tentatively reads TRBD1 or TRBD2 (5 bases each). Per the germline V gene, CDR1 is SNHLY and CDR2 is FYNNEI. This CDR3 comprises 14 residues. V dropped 7 bases and J dropped 9 bases, with 20 bases sitting between them. Here the CDR3 reads CASNPGLRRDTQYF. In DNA, the CDR3 is TGTGCCAGCAACCCGGGGCTACGCCGTGACACGCAGTATTTT. The variable domain in full, completed from reference TRBV2 and TRBJ2-3, reads EPEVTQTPSHQVTQMGQEVILRCVPISNHLYFYWYRQILGQKVEFLVSFYNNEISEKSEIFDDQFSVERPDGSNFTLKIRSTKLEDSAMYFCASNPGLRRDTQYFGPGTRLTVL.

The chain combines TRBV7-2 with TRBJ1-4; no clear D gene. The CDR3 runs to 14 residues. From germline, CDR1 is SGHTA and CDR2 FQGNSA. V was clipped by 5 bases and J by 8 bases, with 15 bases between them. The CDR3 bases are TGTGCCAGCAGCCGCGAAGGAGGGAACGAAAAACTGTTTTTT. Its protein product is CASSREGGNEKLFF.

The V call is TRBV7-9, the J call TRBJ2-7, with D tentatively TRBD1 (5 bases). Trimming pared 5 bases from V and 5 bases from J, leaving 10 bases between. The V gene's germline CDR1 is SEHNR and CDR2 FQNEAQ (reference sequence). CDR3 length: 12 residues. For the CDR3, the DNA is TGTGCCAGCAGCGCTAGGGGAAACGAGCAGTACTTC. Protein product: CASSARGNEQYF. Drawing the rest from reference TRBV7-9 and TRBJ2-7, the complete variable domain is DTGVSQNPRHKITKRGQNVTFRCDPISEHNRLYWYRQTLGQGPEFLTYFQNEAQLEKSRLLSDRFSAERPKGSFSTLEIQRTEQGDSAMYLCASSARGNEQYFGPGTRLTVT.

The J gene is TRBJ2-7, the V gene TRBV7-8, with 14 positions matching TRBD2. In germline, CDR1 is SGHVS, CDR2 FQNEAQ. The CDR3 contains 16 residues. Trimming took 5 bases from V and 6 from J; bases not matched to a gene: 9. The CDR3 DNA sequence: TGTGCCAGCAGCCCGAGGGGACTAGCGGGGGCGGTCGAGCAGTACTTC. Translated, it gives CASSPRGLAGAVEQYF.

The genes are TRBV2 and TRBJ1-5; perhaps TRBD1 as D (5 bases). Germline-derived CDR1 and CDR2 are SNHLY and FYNNEI. The ends were cut back, 4 bases at V and 3 bases at J, with 7 bases in the middle. This CDR3 has 13 amino acids. CDR3 sequence (DNA): TGTGCCAGCAGTGGGGGGGACAATCAGCCCCAGCATTTT. Residues: CASSGGDNQPQHF.

This clone was seen a single time. The J gene is TRBJ2-2, the V gene TRBV2, with a possible D match to TRBD1 (6 bases). V was pared by 6 bases and J by 7 bases, with 12 bases between. This CDR3 spans 13 amino acids. In germline, CDR1 is SNHLY, CDR2 FYNNEI. CDR3 bases: TGTGCCAGCAGGAGAGGACAGATCGGGGAGCTGTTTTTT. Its translation is CASRRGQIGELFF.

DNA of the CDR3: TGTGCCAGTAGTACCAGCGGGGGGACCGGGGAGCAGTACTTC. Its translation: CASSTSGGTGEQYF. The V call is TRBV19, the J call TRBJ2-7; 9 nucleotides agree with TRBD2. This CDR3 region has 14 residues. Germline CDR1 reads LNHDA; CDR2 reads SQIVND (reference sequence). Trimming took 4 bases from V and 7 from J; bases not matched to a gene: 8.

This clone was seen a single time. This chain joins TRBV7-2 and TRBJ2-7; 8 nucleotides agree with TRBD1. The CDR3 runs to 15 residues. The V gene end was trimmed by 1 base and the J gene end by 0 bases; junction bases not matched to a gene: 2. The V gene's germline CDR1 is SGHTA and CDR2 FQGNSA. The CDR3 sequence is CASSLGRGLSYEQYF. CDR3 DNA: TGTGCCAGCAGCTTAGGCAGGGGGCTCTCCTACGAGCAGTACTTC. The full variable domain, with the rest looked up from reference TRBV7-2 and TRBJ2-7, is GAGVSQSPSNKVTEKGKDVELRCDPISGHTALYWYRQSLGQGLEFLIYFQGNSAPDKSGLPSDRFSAERTGGSVSTLTIQRTQQEDSAVYLCASSLGRGLSYEQYFGPGTRLTVT.

J is TRBJ1-3 and V is TRBV10-3; 8 bases align to TRBD1. The germline V gene has CDR1 ENHRY and CDR2 SYGVKD. V lost 5 bases and J lost 0; bases outside the gene matches: 6. This CDR3 comprises 16 residues. As DNA, the CDR3 is TGTGCCATCAGTAGGGACAGGATTAACTCTGGAAACACCATATATTTT. It specifies CAISRDRINSGNTIYF.

The CDR3 DNA follows: TGTGCCAGTAGTATGGGACGGCCGAACACTGAAGCTTTCTTT. Residues: CASSMGRPNTEAFF. The rearrangement links TRBV19 to TRBJ1-1; TRBD1 is a possible D gene (5 bases). Trimming shortened V by 3 bases and J by 1 base, and 9 bases separated the two germline ends. Germline CDR1 LNHDA, CDR2 SQIVND (reference sequence). The CDR3 extends over 14 amino acids.

V gene TRBV29-1 combines with J gene TRBJ2-5, with 11 bases lining up with TRBD1. Germline V gene data show CDR1 as SQVTM and CDR2 as ANQGSEA. After removal of 4 bases from V and 5 bases from J, the junction contained 6 bases not matched to a gene. The CDR3 spans 14 residues. The CDR3 region is CSVVDRGPGETQYF. The CDR3 coding sequence is TGCAGCGTTGTGGACAGGGGGCCAGGGGAGACCCAGTACTTC.

The genes are TRBV6-5 and TRBJ2-3, with a weak D call TRBD1 (5 bases). The germline V and J ends were trimmed by 6 bases and 0 bases, with 10 bases remaining between them. Germline V gives CDR1 MNHEY, CDR2 SVGAGI. This CDR3 has 14 residues. The CDR3 sequence is CASRQGTSTDTQYF. The CDR3 DNA sequence: TGTGCCAGCAGGCAGGGCACTAGCACAGATACGCAGTATTTT.